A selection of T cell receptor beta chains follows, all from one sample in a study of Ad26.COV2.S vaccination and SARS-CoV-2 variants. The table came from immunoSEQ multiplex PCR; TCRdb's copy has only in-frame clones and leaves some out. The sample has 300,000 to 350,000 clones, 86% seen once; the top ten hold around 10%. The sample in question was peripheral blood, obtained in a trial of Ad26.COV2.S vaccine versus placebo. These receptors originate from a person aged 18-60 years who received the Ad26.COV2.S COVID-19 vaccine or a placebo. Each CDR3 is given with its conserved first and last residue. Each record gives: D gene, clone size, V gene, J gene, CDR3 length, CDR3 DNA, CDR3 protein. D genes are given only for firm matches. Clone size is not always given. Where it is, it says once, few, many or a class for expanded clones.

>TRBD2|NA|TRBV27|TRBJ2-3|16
TGTGCCAGCATTCGGACTAGCGGATTAAGCACAGATACGCAGTATTTT
CASIRTSGLSTDTQYF
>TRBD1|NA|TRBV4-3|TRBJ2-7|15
TGCGCCAGCAGCCAAGAGGCGGGACAGGACCGCGAGCAGTACTTC
CASSQEAGQDREQYF
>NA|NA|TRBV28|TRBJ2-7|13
TGTGCCAGCAGTTTGGCAGCCTCCTACGAGCAGTACTTC
CASSLAASYEQYF
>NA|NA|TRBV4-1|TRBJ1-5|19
TGCGCCAGCAGCCAAGATTGGATGGACATTCCTCAGAGCAATCAGCCCCAGCATTTT
CASSQDWMDIPQSNQPQHF
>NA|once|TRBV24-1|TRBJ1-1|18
TGTGCCACCAGTGATGCGAGGGACGGCGCAGAGAGGTACACTGAAGCTTTCTTT
CATSDARDGAERYTEAFF
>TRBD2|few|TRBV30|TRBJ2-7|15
TGTGCCTGGAGTGATACCGGGACTAGCGCCTACGAGCAGTACTTC
CAWSDTGTSAYEQYF
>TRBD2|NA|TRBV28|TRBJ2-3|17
TGTGCCAGCAGTTTATCATACTTAGCGGGGCGGAGAGATACGCAGTATTTT
CASSLSYLAGRRDTQYF
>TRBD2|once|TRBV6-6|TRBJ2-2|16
TGTGCCAGCAGTCCGGATAGCGGGGCCCCCGGAGGGGAGCTGTTTTTT
CASSPDSGAPGGELFF
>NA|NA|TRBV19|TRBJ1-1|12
TGTGCCAGCCGGGACCTGAACACTGAAGCTTTCTTT
CASRDLNTEAFF
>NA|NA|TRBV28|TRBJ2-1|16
TGTGCCAGCAGTGCCAGTGAGGTTCCCCAAAACAATGAGCAGTTCTTC
CASSASEVPQNNEQFF
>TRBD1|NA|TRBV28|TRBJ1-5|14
TGTGCCAGCAGTCCCGGGACAGGACGGCAGCCCCAGCATTTT
CASSPGTGRQPQHF
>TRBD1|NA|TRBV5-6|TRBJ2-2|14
TGTGCCAGCAGCTTGGGACAGGGTCCCGGGGAGCTGTTTTTT
CASSLGQGPGELFF
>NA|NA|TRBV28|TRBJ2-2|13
TGTGCCAGCAGACCGCAGAACACCGGGGAGCTGTTTTTT
CASRPQNTGELFF
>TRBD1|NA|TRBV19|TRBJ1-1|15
TGTGCCATCAGTATCAGTTCACAGGGGGAAACTGAAGCTTTCTTT
CAISISSQGETEAFF
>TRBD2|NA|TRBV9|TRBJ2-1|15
TGTGCCAGCAGCGTAGGGGGACTAGCGATCAATGAGCAGTTCTTC
CASSVGGLAINEQFF
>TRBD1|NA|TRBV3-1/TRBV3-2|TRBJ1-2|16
TGTGCCAGCAGCCAAGCCGACAGGGGGCAGAACTATGGCTACACCTTC
CASSQADRGQNYGYTF
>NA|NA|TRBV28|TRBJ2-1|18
TGTGCCAGCAGCCTTGGTAGTAGGGTCAGGAGCTCCTACAATGAGCAGTTCTTC
CASSLGSRVRSSYNEQFF
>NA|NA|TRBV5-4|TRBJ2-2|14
TGTGCCAGCAGCGGGACGGGGAACACCGGGGAGCTGTTTTTT
CASSGTGNTGELFF
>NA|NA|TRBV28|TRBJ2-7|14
TGTGCCAGCAGTTTTCAGGGCATTTCCTACGAGCAGTACTTC
CASSFQGISYEQYF
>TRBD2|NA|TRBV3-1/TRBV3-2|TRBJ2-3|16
TGTGCCAGCAGCCAACTAGCGGGGTCTAGCACAGATACGCAGTATTTT
CASSQLAGSSTDTQYF
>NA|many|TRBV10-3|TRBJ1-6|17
TGTGCCATCGGAGAAGGAGTAAGGGGGAACAATAATTCACCCCTCCACTTT
CAIGEGVRGNNNSPLHF
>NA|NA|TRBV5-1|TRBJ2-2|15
TGCGCCAGCAGCTTGTGGCGGACGAACACCGGGGAGCTGTTTTTT
CASSLWRTNTGELFF
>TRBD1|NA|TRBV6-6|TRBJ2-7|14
TGTGCCAGCAGTCAGTTCCGGGACAGATACGAGCAGTACTTC
CASSQFRDRYEQYF
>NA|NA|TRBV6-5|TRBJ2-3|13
TGTGCCAGCAGGAGACGGCCGGCAGATACGCAGTATTTT
CASRRRPADTQYF
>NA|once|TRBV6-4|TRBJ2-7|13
TGTGCCAGCACCGACAAGGGGGGCTACGAGCAGTACTTC
CASTDKGGYEQYF
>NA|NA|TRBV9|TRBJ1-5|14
TGTGCCAGCAGCGTAGCGGCCAGCAATCAGCCCCAGCATTTT
CASSVAASNQPQHF
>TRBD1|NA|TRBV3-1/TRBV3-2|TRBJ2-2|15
TGTGCCAGCAGCCCGGGACAGGGTGGCACCGGGGAGCTGTTTTTT
CASSPGQGGTGELFF
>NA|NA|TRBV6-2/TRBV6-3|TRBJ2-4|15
TGTGCCAGCAGTCACAGACTAAACTTCCAAAACATTCAGTACTTC
CASSHRLNFQNIQYF
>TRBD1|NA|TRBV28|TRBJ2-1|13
TGTGCCATCACAGGGGGCCGGAGGAATGAGCAGTTCTTC
CAITGGRRNEQFF
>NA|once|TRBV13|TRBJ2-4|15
TGTGCCAGCAGCTTCGGAAGTCTAGCCAAAAACATTCAGTACTTC
CASSFGSLAKNIQYF
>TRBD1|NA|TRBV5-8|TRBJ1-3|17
TGTGCCAGCAGCTTGGGGACAGGGGCTAAATCTGGAAACACCATATATTTT
CASSLGTGAKSGNTIYF
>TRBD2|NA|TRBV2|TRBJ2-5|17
TGTGCCAGCAGTGAGCTAAACCCGGGACTAGCGGCCGGGACCCAGTACTTC
CASSELNPGLAAGTQYF
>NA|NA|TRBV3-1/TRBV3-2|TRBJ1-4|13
TGTGCCAGCAGCTACGCAGGGTTTGAAAAACTGTTTTTT
CASSYAGFEKLFF
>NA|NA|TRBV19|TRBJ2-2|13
TGTGCCAGTAGTATCGCCTCGGCCGGGGAGCTGTTTTTT
CASSIASAGELFF
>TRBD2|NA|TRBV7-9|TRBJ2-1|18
TGTGCCAGCAGCTTAGCAAGGTTTAGCGGGAGATCCTACAATGAGCAGTTCTTC
CASSLARFSGRSYNEQFF
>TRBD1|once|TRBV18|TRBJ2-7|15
TGTGCCAGCTCACCAGAGGGGACAGGGGACTACGAGCAGTACTTC
CASSPEGTGDYEQYF
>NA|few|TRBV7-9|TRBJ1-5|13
TGTGCCAGCAGCTTATGGAGCAATCAGCCCCAGCATTTT
CASSLWSNQPQHF
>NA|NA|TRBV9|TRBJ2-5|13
TGTGCCAGCAGCGGCAGCGAACAAGAGACCCAGTACTTC
CASSGSEQETQYF
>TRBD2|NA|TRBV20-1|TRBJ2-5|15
TGCAGTGCTAGTCCGGCTAGCGGGAGCCAAGAGACCCAGTACTTC
CSASPASGSQETQYF
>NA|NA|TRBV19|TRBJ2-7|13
TGTGCCAGTAGTATAGTCCCTTACGACGAGCAGTACTTC
CASSIVPYDEQYF
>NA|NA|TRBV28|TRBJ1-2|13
TGTGCCAGCAGCAGGGGTCTTGACTATGGCTACACCTTC
CASSRGLDYGYTF
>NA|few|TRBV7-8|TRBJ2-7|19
TGTGCCAGCAGCTTAGCTAATCTGCGTAAGGCTAGCAGGTCCTACGAGCAGTACTTC
CASSLANLRKASRSYEQYF
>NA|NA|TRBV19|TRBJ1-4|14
TGTGCCAGTAGTGACCCCCCGCCTAATGAAAAACTGTTTTTT
CASSDPPPNEKLFF
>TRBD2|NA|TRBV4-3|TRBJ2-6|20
TGCGCCAGCAGCCACCCGGTCGGGGGGGGGCGAAGCTCTGGGGCCAACGTCCTGACTTTC
CASSHPVGGGRSSGANVLTF
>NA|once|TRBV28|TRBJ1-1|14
TGTGCCAGCAGTCCCAGGAACGGGGTCACTGAAGCTTTCTTT
CASSPRNGVTEAFF
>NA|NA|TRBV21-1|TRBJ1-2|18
TGTGCCAGCAGCAAAGAGCGGACAGTTGTGACTTTTAACTATGGCTACACCTTC
CASSKERTVVTFNYGYTF
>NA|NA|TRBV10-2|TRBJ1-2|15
TGCGCCAGCAGTGAGTCTCTAGGAATTAACTATGGCTACACCTTC
CASSESLGINYGYTF
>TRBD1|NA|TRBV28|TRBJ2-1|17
TGTGCCAGCAGTTTGTACGGGACAGGGGGAGGAATGCTTGAGCAGTTCTTC
CASSLYGTGGGMLEQFF
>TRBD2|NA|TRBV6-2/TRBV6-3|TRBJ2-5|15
TGTGCCAGCAGTCCCGGACTAGCGGGAGTGGAGACCCAGTACTTC
CASSPGLAGVETQYF
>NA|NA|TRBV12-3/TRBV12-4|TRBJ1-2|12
TGTGCCAGCAGTCATGGAGGGGATGGCTACACCTTC
CASSHGGDGYTF
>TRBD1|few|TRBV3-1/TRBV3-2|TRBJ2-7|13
TGTGCCAGCAGCCAAGATATACAGGGGGAGCAGTACTTC
CASSQDIQGEQYF
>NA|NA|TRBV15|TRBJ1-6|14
TGTGCCACCAGGACTAGGACAGCTAATTCACCCCTCCACTTT
CATRTRTANSPLHF
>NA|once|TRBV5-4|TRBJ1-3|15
TGTGCCAGCAGCTATACGGGGGACCCTGGAAACACCATATATTTT
CASSYTGDPGNTIYF
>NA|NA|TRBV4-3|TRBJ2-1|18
TGCGCCAGCAGCCAAGATCTTGGGGCTGGGGTAACATTCGATGAGCAGTTCTTC
CASSQDLGAGVTFDEQFF